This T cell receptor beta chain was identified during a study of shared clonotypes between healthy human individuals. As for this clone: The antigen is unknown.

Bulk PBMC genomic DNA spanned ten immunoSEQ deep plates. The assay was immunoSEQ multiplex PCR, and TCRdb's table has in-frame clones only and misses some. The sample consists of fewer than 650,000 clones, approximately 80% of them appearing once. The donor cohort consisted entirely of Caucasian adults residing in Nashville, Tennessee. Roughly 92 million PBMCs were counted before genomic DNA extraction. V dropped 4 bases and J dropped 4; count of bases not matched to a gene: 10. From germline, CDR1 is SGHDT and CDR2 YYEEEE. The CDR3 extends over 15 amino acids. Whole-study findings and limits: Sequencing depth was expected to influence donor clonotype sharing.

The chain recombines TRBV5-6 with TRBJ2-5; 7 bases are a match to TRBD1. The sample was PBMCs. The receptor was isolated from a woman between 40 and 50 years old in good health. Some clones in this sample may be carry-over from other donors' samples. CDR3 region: CASSIVRDRTETQYF. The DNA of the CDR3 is TGTGCCAGCAGCATTGTCCGGGACAGAACAGAGACCCAGTACTTC.